The 17 T cell receptor beta chains below were found in one sample sequenced in a study of cytomegalovirus exposure and HLA in healthy donors. The PCR ran on 60 Vbeta and 13 Jbeta primers. Some clones are missing from TCRdb's copy, which holds only in-frame ones; the method was immunoSEQ multiplex PCR. The repertoire consists of some 90,000 clones, with around 81% occurring once and the leading ten covering roughly 4%. Sequenced sample: PBMCs. All receptors derive from a woman aged 65 to 85 in good health and CMV-seropositive.

The V call is TRBV10-3, the J call TRBJ2-7; D may be TRBD1 (5 bases). Germline CDR1 and CDR2: ENHRY and SYGVKD. This CDR3 comprises 15 residues. V was pared by 6 bases and J by 3 bases, with 18 bases between. CDR3 amino acids: CAISPSRGSIYEQYF. CDR3 bases: TGTGCCATCAGCCCTAGTAGGGGTTCAATCTACGAGCAGTACTTC.

This clone was detected only once. The chain uses TRBV6-5 and TRBJ2-7, with 12 bases aligning to TRBD2. The CDR3 loop spans 15 amino acids. V was pared by 5 bases and J by 3 bases, with 5 bases of the junction left unmatched. CDR1 is MNHEY and CDR2 is SVGAGI in the germline V gene. CDR3 sequence: CASSPWTSGIYEQYF. The DNA of the CDR3 is TGTGCCAGCAGTCCCTGGACTAGCGGGATCTACGAGCAGTACTTC.

The rearrangement joins TRBV27 to TRBJ1-1; perhaps TRBD1 as D (6 bases). Trimming cost V 4 bases and J 0 bases, with 12 bases left between them. CDR1 MNHEY and CDR2 SMNVEV come from the germline V gene (reference sequence). The CDR3 loop spans 15 amino acids. This CDR3 is CASSYDRIMNTEAFF. In DNA form, the CDR3 reads TGTGCCAGCAGTTATGACAGGATAATGAACACTGAAGCTTTCTTT.

The rearrangement links TRBV21-1 to TRBJ2-7; TRBD2 reflects the table's D call only, with no check against the DNA. TRBV21-1 is listed as a pseudogene. This CDR3 comprises 13 residues. This chain's CDR3 is CASKGLGWYEQYF. The CDR3 DNA sequence: TGTGCCAGCAAAGGACTCGGTTGGTACGAGCAGTACTTC.

The V and J genes are TRBV29-1 and TRBJ2-3, with a tentative D call TRBD2 (6 bases). Per germline, CDR1 SQVTM and CDR2 ANQGSEA. This CDR3 spans 14 amino acids. V lost 3 bases and J 7 bases, leaving 17 bases between the germline ends. The CDR3 spells CSVDQGGTGNTQYF. The CDR3 nucleotides read TGCAGCGTTGATCAAGGAGGGACTGGCAATACGCAGTATTTT.

The V gene is TRBV7-2, the J gene TRBJ2-3; 13 bases match TRBD2. V lost 5 bases to trimming and J lost 1 base; unmatched junction nucleotides: 3. This CDR3 comprises 16 residues. Germline CDR1 and CDR2: SGHTA and FQGNSA. The CDR3 loop is CASSLTSGGGTDTQYF. In DNA form, the CDR3 reads TGTGCCAGCAGCCTTACTAGCGGGGGGGGCACAGATACGCAGTATTTT.

This clone was counted only a few times. The rearrangement joins TRBV19 to TRBJ2-3, with 10 nucleotides matching TRBD1. The CDR3 spans 15 residues. The germline gives CDR1 LNHDA, CDR2 SQIVND (reference sequence). The V gene end was trimmed by 3 bases and the J gene end by 6 bases; junction bases not matched to a gene: 6. Here the CDR3 reads CASSIGTGVTDTQYF. The CDR3 region has the DNA TGTGCCAGTAGTATCGGGACAGGGGTTACGGATACGCAGTATTTT. The whole variable domain, filled in from reference TRBV19 and TRBJ2-3, reads DGGITQSPKYLFRKEGQNVTLSCEQNLNHDAMYWYRQDPGQGLRLIYYSQIVNDFQKGDIAEGYSVSREKKESFPLTVTSAQKNPTAFYLCASSIGTGVTDTQYFGPGTRLTVL.

The rearrangement joins TRBV7-2 to TRBJ1-5, with 7 bases matching TRBD1. The CDR3 consists of 15 residues. CDR1 SGHTA and CDR2 FQGNSA come from the germline V gene. Trimming removed 5 bases from V and 5 bases from J; junction bases left unmatched: 9. DNA of the CDR3: TGTGCCAGCAGCGAAGACAGGGACGAGTATCAGCCCCAGCATTTT. Protein product: CASSEDRDEYQPQHF.

This clone was seen a few times. V gene TRBV28 combines with J gene TRBJ1-5, with 7 bases aligning to TRBD1. The germline V gene encodes CDR1 MDHEN and CDR2 SYDVKM. The CDR3 extends over 14 amino acids. Trimming removed 6 bases from V and 4 bases from J; junction bases left unmatched: 6. For the CDR3, the DNA is TGTGCCAGCAGGACAGGGTGGCGAAATCAGCCCCAGCATTTT. This encodes CASRTGWRNQPQHF.

This chain joins TRBV9 and TRBJ1-4, with 9 positions matching TRBD1. Germline CDR1 SGDLS, CDR2 YYNGEE. CDR3 length: 15 amino acids. Unmatched junction bases numbered 2, after V lost 0 bases and J lost 5 bases. In nucleotides, the CDR3 is TGTGCCAGCAGCGTAGAAGGGACAGGGAATGAAAAACTGTTTTTT. Translated, it gives CASSVEGTGNEKLFF.

The chain joins TRBV18 to TRBJ2-2, with a tentative D call TRBD2 (6 bases). CDR1 KGHSH and CDR2 LQKENI come from the germline V gene. The CDR3 covers 15 residues. The V end was cut by 1 base, the J end by 6 bases, with 12 bases between. The CDR3 coding sequence is TGTGCCAGCTCACCACGGACCATAGCGGCCGGGGAGCTGTTTTTT. Translating gives CASSPRTIAAGELFF.

V is TRBV4-3 and J is TRBJ2-6; unclear D gene. Trimming removed 0 bases from V and 0 bases from J, with 12 bases in between. CDR1 is LGHNA, CDR2 YSLEER, per germline. The CDR3 sequence is 18 residues long. The CDR3 DNA follows: TGCGCCAGCAGCCAAGATCGACACAGCCTCTCTGGGGCCAACGTCCTGACTTTC. This sequence encodes CASSQDRHSLSGANVLTF.

CDR3 loop: CASSLNQGKTQYF. In DNA form, the CDR3 reads TGTGCCAGCAGCTTAAACCAGGGAAAGACCCAGTACTTC. The chain is built from TRBV7-3 and TRBJ2-5, with a tentative D call TRBD1 (5 bases). V lost 1 base, J lost 6 bases, and 9 bases lay in between. The CDR3 runs 13 residues. The germline CDR1 and CDR2 sequences are SGHTA and FQGTGA.

This clone appeared a single time. The CDR3 DNA reads as TGTGCCAGCCGGACGGGGGGGAGGGGTAACTACAATGAGCAGTTCTTC. It translates to CASRTGGRGNYNEQFF. This chain links TRBV27 with TRBJ2-1, with 8 bases that match TRBD2. Germline loops: CDR1 MNHEY, CDR2 SMNVEV (reference sequence). V gave up 8 bases and J gave up 3 bases; unmatched junction bases: 12. The CDR3 spans 16 residues.

The CDR3 DNA reads as TGTGCCAGTAGTATAGTGGCACCAAGCAATCAGCCCCAGCATTTT. Amino acid sequence: CASSIVAPSNQPQHF. The chain carries TRBV19 and TRBJ1-5; unclear D gene. This CDR3 has 15 amino acids. The germline CDR1 and CDR2 sequences are LNHDA and SQIVND (reference sequence). V lost 1 base and J 1 base, leaving 8 bases between the germline ends. Combining the CDR3 with reference TRBV19 and TRBJ1-5 gives the whole variable domain DGGITQSPKYLFRKEGQNVTLSCEQNLNHDAMYWYRQDPGQGLRLIYYSQIVNDFQKGDIAEGYSVSREKKESFPLTVTSAQKNPTAFYLCASSIVAPSNQPQHFGDGTRLSIL.

The J gene is TRBJ2-2, the V gene TRBV19; TRBD1 matches 7 bases. This CDR3 comprises 16 residues. V lost 5 bases, J lost 4 bases, and 10 bases stayed unmatched. The germline gives CDR1 LNHDA, CDR2 SQIVND (reference sequence). This CDR3 is CASSPRTGQSTGELFF. CDR3 sequence (DNA): TGTGCCAGTAGTCCTAGAACGGGACAGAGCACCGGGGAGCTGTTTTTT.

The chain combines TRBV6-6 with TRBJ2-7, with 10 bases identical to TRBD2. CDR1 and CDR2 from the germline V gene are MNHNY and SVGAGI (reference sequence). J gave up 2 bases and V 5 bases, and 9 bases lay outside the gene matches. The CDR3 extends over 16 amino acids. DNA for the CDR3: TGTGCCAGCAGTCGCCCCAAAGCGGGAGGGACCTACGAGCAGTACTTC. Its protein product is CASSRPKAGGTYEQYF.